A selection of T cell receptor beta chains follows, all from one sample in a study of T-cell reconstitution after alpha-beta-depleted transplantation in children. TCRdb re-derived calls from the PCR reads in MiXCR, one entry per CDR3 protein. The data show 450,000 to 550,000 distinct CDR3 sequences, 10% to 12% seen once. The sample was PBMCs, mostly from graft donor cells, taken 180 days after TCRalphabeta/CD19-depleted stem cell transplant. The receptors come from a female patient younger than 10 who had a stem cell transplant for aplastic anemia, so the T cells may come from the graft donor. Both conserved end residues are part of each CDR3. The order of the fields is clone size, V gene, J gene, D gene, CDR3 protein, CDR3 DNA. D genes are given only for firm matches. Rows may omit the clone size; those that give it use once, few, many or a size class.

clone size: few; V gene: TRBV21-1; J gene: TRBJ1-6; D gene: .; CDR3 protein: CASSKVRPTYNSPLHF; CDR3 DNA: TGTGCCAGCAGCAAAGTGCGACCAACCTATAATTCACCCCTCCACTTT
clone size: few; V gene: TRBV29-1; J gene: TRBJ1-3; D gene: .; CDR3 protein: CSVVANSGNTIYF; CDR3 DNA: TGCAGCGTTGTCGCTAACTCTGGAAACACCATATATTTT
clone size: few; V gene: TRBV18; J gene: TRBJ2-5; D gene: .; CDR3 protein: CASSPRGAYGETQYF; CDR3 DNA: TGTGCCAGCTCACCACGAGGGGCGTACGGGGAGACCCAGTACTTC
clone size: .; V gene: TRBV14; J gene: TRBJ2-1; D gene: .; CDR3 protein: CASSHLRTVSYNEQFF; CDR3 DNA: TGTGCCAGCAGCCATCTCCGGACGGTCTCCTACAATGAGCAGTTCTTC
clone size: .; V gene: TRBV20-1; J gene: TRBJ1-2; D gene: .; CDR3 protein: CSARGVMGYGYTF; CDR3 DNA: TGCAGTGCTAGAGGGGTTATGGGCTATGGCTACACCTTC
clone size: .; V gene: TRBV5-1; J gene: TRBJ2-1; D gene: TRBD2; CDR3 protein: CASSPRREGYNEQFF; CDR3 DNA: TGCGCCAGCAGCCCCCGGCGGGAGGGGTACAATGAGCAGTTCTTC
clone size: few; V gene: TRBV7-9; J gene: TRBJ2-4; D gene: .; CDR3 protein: CASSPGGQGHKNIQYF; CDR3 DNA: TGTGCCAGCAGTCCCGGCGGCCAGGGCCATAAAAACATTCAGTACTTC
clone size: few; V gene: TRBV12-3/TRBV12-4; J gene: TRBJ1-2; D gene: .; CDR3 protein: CASRTGTFNYGYTF; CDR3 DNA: TGTGCCAGCAGAACCGGGACATTTAACTATGGCTACACCTTC
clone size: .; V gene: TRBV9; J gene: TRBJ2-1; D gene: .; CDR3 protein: CASSVAGRGGYNEQFF; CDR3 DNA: TGTGCCAGCAGCGTAGCAGGTCGAGGGGGCTACAATGAGCAGTTCTTC
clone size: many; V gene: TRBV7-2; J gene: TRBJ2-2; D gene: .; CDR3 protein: CASSLAAGTNTGELFF; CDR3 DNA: TGTGCCAGCAGCTTAGCTGCGGGAACGAACACCGGGGAGCTGTTTTTT
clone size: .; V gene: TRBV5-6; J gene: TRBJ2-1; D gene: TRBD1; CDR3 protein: CASSKDRGHRYNDEQFF; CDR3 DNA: TGTGCCAGCAGCAAGGACAGGGGGCATCGGTACAATGATGAGCAGTTCTTC
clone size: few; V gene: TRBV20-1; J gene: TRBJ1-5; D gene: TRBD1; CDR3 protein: CSAPDRGTSQPQHF; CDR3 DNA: TGCAGTGCTCCTGACAGGGGGACCTCTCAGCCCCAGCATTTT
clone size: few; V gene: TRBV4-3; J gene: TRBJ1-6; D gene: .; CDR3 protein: CASSQDLAVYNSPLHF; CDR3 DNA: TGCGCCAGCAGCCAAGATCTGGCGGTCTATAATTCACCCCTCCACTTT
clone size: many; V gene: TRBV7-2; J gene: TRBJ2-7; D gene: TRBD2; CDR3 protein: CASSLPSRGRALSELYF; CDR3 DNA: TGTGCCAGCAGCTTGCCGTCTCGCGGGAGGGCCCTTTCCGAATTGTACTTC
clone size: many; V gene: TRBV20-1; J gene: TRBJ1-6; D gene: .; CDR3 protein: CSAKLGANSPLHF; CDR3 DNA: TGCAGTGCCAAGCTAGGGGCGAATTCACCCCTCCACTTT
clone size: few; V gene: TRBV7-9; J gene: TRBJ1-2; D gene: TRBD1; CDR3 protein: CASSNRTGFGYTF; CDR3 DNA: TGTGCCAGCAGCAACCGGACAGGGTTTGGCTACACCTTC
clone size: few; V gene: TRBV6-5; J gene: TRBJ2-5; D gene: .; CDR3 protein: CASSYSSNGGLETQYF; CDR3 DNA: TGTGCCAGCAGTTACTCGAGTAACGGGGGGCTTGAGACCCAGTACTTC
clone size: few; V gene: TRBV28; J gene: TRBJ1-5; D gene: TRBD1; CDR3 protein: CASSSPGGWGNQPQHF; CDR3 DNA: TGTGCCAGCAGTTCCCCAGGGGGCTGGGGCAATCAGCCCCAGCATTTT
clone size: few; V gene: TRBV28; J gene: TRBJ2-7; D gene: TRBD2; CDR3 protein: CASRRTSGRREQYF; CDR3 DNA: TGTGCCAGCAGGCGGACTAGCGGGAGGAGGGAGCAGTACTTC
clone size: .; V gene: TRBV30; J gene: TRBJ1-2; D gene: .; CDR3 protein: CAWSVGQGDGGYTF; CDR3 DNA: TGTGCCTGGAGTGTAGGGCAGGGCGACGGGGGCTACACCTTC
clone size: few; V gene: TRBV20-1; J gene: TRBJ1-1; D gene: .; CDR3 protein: CSAPTGVPRTEAFF; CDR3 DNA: TGCAGTGCCCCAACCGGGGTCCCGAGAACTGAAGCTTTCTTT
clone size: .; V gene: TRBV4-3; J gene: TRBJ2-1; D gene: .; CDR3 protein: CASSTSTQLNEQFF; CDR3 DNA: TGCGCCAGCAGTACCTCGACTCAACTCAATGAGCAGTTCTTC
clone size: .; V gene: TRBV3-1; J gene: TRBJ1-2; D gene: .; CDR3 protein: CASSQVGGAGGNYGYTF; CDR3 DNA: TGTGCCAGCAGCCAAGTCGGGGGAGCGGGGGGAAACTATGGCTACACCTTC
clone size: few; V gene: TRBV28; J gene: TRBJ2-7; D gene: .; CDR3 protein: CASSPRLEQYF; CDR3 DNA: TGTGCCAGCAGTCCAAGACTAGAGCAGTACTTC
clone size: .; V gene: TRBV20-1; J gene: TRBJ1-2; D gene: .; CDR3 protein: CSAKTWGDGYTF; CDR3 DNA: TGCAGTGCTAAGACGTGGGGGGATGGCTACACCTTC
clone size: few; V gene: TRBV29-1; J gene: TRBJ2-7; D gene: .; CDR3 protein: CSVEDLDSDSYEQYF; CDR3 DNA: TGCAGCGTTGAAGATCTTGACTCGGACTCCTACGAGCAGTACTTC
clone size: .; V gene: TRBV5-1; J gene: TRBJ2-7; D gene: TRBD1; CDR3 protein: CASSFSMTGAYEQYF; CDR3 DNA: TGCGCCAGCAGCTTTTCCATGACAGGGGCCTACGAGCAGTACTTC
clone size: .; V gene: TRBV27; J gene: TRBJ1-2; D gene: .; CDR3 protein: CASSFNGQNYGYTF; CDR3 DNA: TGTGCCAGCAGTTTTAATGGACAAAACTATGGCTACACCTTC
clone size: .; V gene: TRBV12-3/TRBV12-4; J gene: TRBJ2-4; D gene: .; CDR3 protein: CASSRSQAQYF; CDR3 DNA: TGTGCCAGCAGCCGCTCACAGGCCCAGTACTTC
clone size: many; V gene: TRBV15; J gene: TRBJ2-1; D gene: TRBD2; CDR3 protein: CATSGVAGAPSYNEQFF; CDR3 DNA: TGTGCCACCAGCGGAGTAGCGGGGGCGCCCTCCTACAATGAGCAGTTCTTC
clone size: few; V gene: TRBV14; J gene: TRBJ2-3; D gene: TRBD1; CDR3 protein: CASVHSGPDRVTDTQYF; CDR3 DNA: TGTGCCAGCGTACATTCAGGTCCGGACAGGGTTACAGATACGCAGTATTTT
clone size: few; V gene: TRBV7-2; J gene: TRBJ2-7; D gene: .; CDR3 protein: CASRNPTTGNEQYF; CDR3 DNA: TGTGCCAGCAGGAACCCCACCACCGGGAACGAGCAGTACTTC
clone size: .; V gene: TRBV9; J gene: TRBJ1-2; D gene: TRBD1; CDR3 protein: CASSPRQGRGYGYTF; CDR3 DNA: TGTGCCAGCAGCCCACGACAGGGGAGGGGCTATGGCTACACCTTC
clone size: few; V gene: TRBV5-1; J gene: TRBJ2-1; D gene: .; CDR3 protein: CASSLPLEWGASYNEQFF; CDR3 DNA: TGCGCCAGCAGCTTGCCCCTAGAATGGGGGGCTTCCTACAATGAGCAGTTCTTC
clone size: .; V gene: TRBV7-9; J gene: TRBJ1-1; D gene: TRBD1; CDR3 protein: CASSIGDRDATTEAFF; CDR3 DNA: TGTGCCAGCAGCATCGGGGACAGGGATGCGACCACTGAAGCTTTCTTT
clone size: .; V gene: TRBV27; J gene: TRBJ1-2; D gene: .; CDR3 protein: CASSLRGPGRGGYTF; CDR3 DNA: TGTGCCAGCAGTTTACGTGGACCGGGGAGGGGTGGCTACACCTTC
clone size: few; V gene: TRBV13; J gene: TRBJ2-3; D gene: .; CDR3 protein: CASSLRTLGGTDTQYF; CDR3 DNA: TGTGCCAGCAGCTTAAGAACTTTAGGAGGCACAGATACGCAGTATTTT
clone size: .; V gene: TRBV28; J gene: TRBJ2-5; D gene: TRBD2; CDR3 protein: CASSWGGRETQYF; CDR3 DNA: TGTGCCAGCAGTTGGGGGGGTAGAGAGACCCAGTACTTC
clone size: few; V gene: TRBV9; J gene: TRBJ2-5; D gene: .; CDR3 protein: CASSVEGETQYF; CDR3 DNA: TGTGCCAGCAGCGTAGAGGGAGAGACCCAGTACTTC
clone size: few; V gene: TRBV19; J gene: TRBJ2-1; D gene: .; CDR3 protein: CASSMRGRGEQFF; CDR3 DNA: TGTGCCAGTAGTATGCGAGGTCGGGGTGAGCAGTTCTTC